The 11 T cell receptor beta chains below come from one sample, sequenced in a study of CD8 T cells in Susac syndrome. RNA, at about 0.45 to 1 ug, was reverse transcribed with random hexamers. TCRdb re-called the immunoSEQ multiplex PCR reads through MiXCR, storing one row per CDR3 protein. The sample comprises 250,000 to 300,000 distinct CDR3 sequences, roughly 85% of which are singletons, and around 0.12% rests with the top ten. Sequencing was carried out using CD8+ T cells from PBMCs. The receptors were sampled from a human donor with multiple sclerosis.

The V call is TRBV9, the J call TRBJ2-1, with a weak D call TRBD1 (7 bases). This CDR3 is built from 14 residues. In germline, CDR1 is SGDLS, CDR2 YYNGEE. Trimming left V 6 bases short and J 4 bases short, with 14 bases between. The DNA of the CDR3 is TGTGCCAGCACCGGGGGACAGTCTTACAATGAGCAGTTCTTC. Amino acid sequence: CASTGGQSYNEQFF.

The CDR3 DNA sequence: TGTGCCAGCAGTGAATTGGGGAAAGGCTACACCTTC. Residues: CASSELGKGYTF. The chain recombines TRBV25-1 with TRBJ1-2, with D hard to call. Trimming stripped 1 base from V and 8 bases from J, with 8 bases between. The germline CDR1 and CDR2 sequences are MGHDK and SYGVNS. CDR3 size: 12 residues.

This chain connects TRBV29-1 to TRBJ1-2, with unresolved D. The ends were cut back, 3 bases at V and 7 bases at J, with 18 bases in the middle. Germline-derived CDR1 and CDR2 are SQVTM and ANQGSEA. CDR3 length: 14 residues. CDR3 in amino acids: CSVEERELYVGYTF. The CDR3 bases are TGCAGCGTTGAGGAAAGGGAACTATATGTTGGCTACACCTTC. The full variable domain, in which reference TRBV29-1 and TRBJ1-2 provide the parts outside the CDR3, is SAVISQKPSRDICQRGTSLTIQCQVDSQVTMMFWYRQQPGQSLTLIATANQGSEATYESGFVIDKFPISRPNLTFSTLTVSNMSPEDSSIYLCSVEERELYVGYTFGSGTRLTVV.

This clonotype was observed a handful of times. V usage is TRBV28 and J usage is TRBJ2-7; D possibly corresponds to TRBD2 (6 bases). Germline CDR1 MDHEN, CDR2 SYDVKM. The CDR3 runs 14 residues. V lost 5 bases and J lost 3, with 14 bases in between. CDR3 DNA sequence: TGTGCCAGCAGTGTCTTAGCGGTGAGCTACGAGCAGTACTTC. It yields the protein CASSVLAVSYEQYF.

This clonotype was found a few times. This chain joins TRBV5-1 and TRBJ2-1; TRBD2 aligns across 14 bases. The CDR3 spans 18 residues. Trimming at V came to 5 bases and at J to 1 base, leaving 8 bases not matched to a gene. In germline, CDR1 is SGHRS, CDR2 YFSETQ. CDR3 sequence reads: CASSRLAGGFLSYNEQFF. CDR3 DNA: TGCGCCAGCAGTAGACTAGCGGGAGGGTTTCTTTCCTACAATGAGCAGTTCTTC.

The V gene is TRBV28, the J gene TRBJ2-3, with 8 bases that match TRBD1. This CDR3 region has 16 residues. V was pared by 3 bases and J by 6 bases, with 11 bases of the junction left unmatched. CDR1 is MDHEN and CDR2 is SYDVKM in the germline V gene. The CDR3 DNA follows: TGTGCCAGCAGTTTTTTGAGACAGGGGCTCAGGGATACGCAGTATTTT. Translation: CASSFLRQGLRDTQYF. Using reference TRBV28 and TRBJ2-3 for the parts outside the CDR3, the full variable domain is DVKVTQSSRYLVKRTGEKVFLECVQDMDHENMFWYRQDPGLGLRLIYFSYDVKMKEKGDIPEGYSVSREKKERFSLILESASTNQTSMYLCASSFLRQGLRDTQYFGPGTRLTVL.

V gene TRBV5-1 combines with J gene TRBJ2-1; no clear D. The CDR3 covers 14 residues. Germline CDR1 is SGHRS and CDR2 is YFSETQ. V shed 2 bases and J shed 6 bases, with 12 bases lying between them. The CDR3 loop reads CASSFAGAFNEQFF. CDR3 nucleotide sequence: TGCGCCAGCAGCTTTGCCGGAGCCTTCAATGAGCAGTTCTTC. Drawing the rest from reference TRBV5-1 and TRBJ2-1, the complete variable domain is KAGVTQTPRYLIKTRGQQVTLSCSPISGHRSVSWYQQTPGQGLQFLFEYFSETQRNKGNFPGRFSGRQFSNSRSEMNVSTLELGDSALYLCASSFAGAFNEQFFGPGTRLTVL.

The chain's CDR3 is CASSPDPGQPQHF. Written as DNA, the CDR3 is TGCGCCAGCAGCCCGGACCCAGGGCAGCCCCAGCATTTT. This sequence joins TRBV5-1 and TRBJ1-5, with a weak D call TRBD1 (5 bases). V lost 4 bases and J 7 bases, leaving 12 bases between the germline ends. Germline loops: CDR1 SGHRS, CDR2 YFSETQ. The CDR3 has 13 amino acids.

In its sample, this clonotype was seen once. The CDR3 region is CASSPPLAGYDNEQFF. The CDR3 DNA reads TGTGCCAGCAGCCCCCCACTAGCGGGTTATGACAATGAGCAGTTCTTC. This rearrangement joins TRBV7-4 to TRBJ2-1; 9 nucleotides line up with TRBD2. Germline V gives CDR1 SGHVT, CDR2 SQSDAQ. V was pared by 5 bases and J by 5 bases, with 10 bases of the junction left unmatched. The CDR3 runs to 16 residues. The full variable domain, with the rest looked up from reference TRBV7-4 and TRBJ2-1, is GAGVSQSPRYKVAKRGRDVALRCDSISGHVTLYWYRQTLGQGSEVLTYSQSDAQRDKSGRPSGRFSAERPERSVSTLKIQRTEQGDSAVYLCASSPPLAGYDNEQFFGPGTRLTVL.

J is TRBJ2-7 and V is TRBV7-8, with 10 nucleotides matching TRBD1. There are 15 residues in the CDR3. The germline V gene has CDR1 SGHVS and CDR2 FQNEAQ. J gave up 4 bases and V 7 bases, and 10 bases lay outside the gene matches. DNA for the CDR3: TGTGCCAGCACCAATGGGGGACAGGGGCGGTACGAGCAGTACTTC. It encodes CASTNGGQGRYEQYF.

The rearrangement uses TRBV3-1 and TRBJ2-7; D might be TRBD2 (6 bases). In germline, CDR1 is LGHDT, CDR2 YNNKEL (reference sequence). V was clipped by 1 base and J by 2 bases, with 12 bases between them. The CDR3 is made up of 15 amino acids. The CDR3 loop reads CASSQGVSGAYEQYF. In DNA, the CDR3 is TGTGCCAGCAGCCAAGGGGTTAGCGGCGCCTACGAGCAGTACTTC.